The 9 T cell receptor beta chains below come from one sample, sequenced in a study of technical replicates of blood from a few donors (dated by TCRdb to 2017 to 2019). To prepare the library, the immunoSEQ multiplex PCR assay was applied. In TCRdb, the immuneACCESS table is reduced to in-frame sequences with V and J assigned. These tables do not hold every clone; where another copy was compared, an unresolved V gene accounts for under half, and the others remain unexplained. Here the sample has 65,000 to 70,000 clones; approximately 88% occur a single time. In total, the top ten clones hold about 4.6% of the sample. The sequencing sample was made of PBMCs. Every receptor here comes from a human donor in good health. Some clones in this sample may be carry-over from other donors' samples.

This clone was seen once. The genes are TRBV19 and TRBJ1-5; a possible D gene is TRBD1 (6 bases). The ends were cut back, 5 bases at V and 0 bases at J, with 14 bases in the middle. The CDR3 totals 16 residues. Germline V lookup: CDR1 LNHDA, CDR2 SQIVND (reference sequence). Written as DNA, the CDR3 is TGTGCCAGTAGTGTAACTCGACAGGTTAGCAATCAGCCCCAGCATTTT. Residues: CASSVTRQVSNQPQHF.

In DNA, the CDR3 is TGTGCCAGCAGCTTTTCACTCTCCTACAATGAGCAGTTCTTC. It yields the protein CASSFSLSYNEQFF. The chain employs TRBV7-9 and TRBJ2-1; D gene uncertain. Per germline, CDR1 SEHNR and CDR2 FQNEAQ (reference sequence). Trimming took 3 bases from V and 0 from J, leaving 6 bases between them. The CDR3 spans 14 residues.

This chain links TRBV10-3 with TRBJ1-1; D possibly corresponds to TRBD1 (6 bases). The germline V and J ends were trimmed by 3 bases and 3 bases, with 11 bases remaining between them. The germline gives CDR1 ENHRY, CDR2 SYGVKD. The CDR3 extends over 14 amino acids. The CDR3 here is CAISDGGEDTEAFF. As DNA, the CDR3 is TGTGCCATCAGTGATGGGGGCGAGGACACTGAAGCTTTCTTT.

Remarks on this clone: A read error may produce the germline difference seen at one junction end. This chain links TRBV10-3 with TRBJ2-4, with 11 bases matching TRBD2. CDR1 and CDR2 (germline): ENHRY, SYGVKD. This CDR3 has 13 residues. CDR3 coding DNA: TGTGCCATCAGAGGGACTAGCGGAACAGGAGTTACTTTC. This codes for CAIRGTSGTGVTF.

The gene calls are TRBV7-2 and TRBJ2-3; 10 nucleotides line up with TRBD2. The V gene end was trimmed by 1 base and the J gene end by 4 bases; junction bases not matched to a gene: 11. CDR1 and CDR2 (germline): SGHTA, FQGNSA. The CDR3 extends over 18 amino acids. The DNA of the CDR3 is TGTGCCAGCAGCTTAGAGAGCGGGGGGGCTTGGTCCCCAGATACGCAGTATTTT. Its protein product is CASSLESGGAWSPDTQYF.

The chain employs TRBV7-9 and TRBJ2-7, with 9 bases lining up with TRBD1. Looked up from germline, CDR1 is SEHNR and CDR2 is FQNEAQ (reference sequence). V trimming: 4 bases; J trimming: 0 bases; junction bases outside the gene matches: 13. The CDR3 runs to 18 residues. CDR3: CASSSTYLGDRDSYEQYF. The CDR3 bases are TGTGCCAGCAGCTCCACCTATCTCGGGGACAGGGACTCCTACGAGCAGTACTTC.

The chain recombines TRBV29-1 with TRBJ1-1; TRBD1 is a possible D gene (5 bases). There are 14 residues in the CDR3. V lost 0 bases to trimming and J lost 1 base, with 9 bases between them. From germline, CDR1 is SQVTM and CDR2 ANQGSEA. The CDR3 nucleotides are TGCAGCGTTGAAGAGTGGACACGGAACACTGAAGCTTTCTTT. Translation: CSVEEWTRNTEAFF.

V gene TRBV5-4 combines with J gene TRBJ2-1; no clear D gene. The V gene lost 2 bases and the J gene lost 8 bases, with 14 bases spanning the gap. The CDR3 length is 14 residues. Germline V lookup: CDR1 SGHNT, CDR2 YYREEE (reference sequence). CDR3 in amino acids: CASSFATSRDEQFF. The CDR3 nucleotides are TGTGCCAGCAGCTTCGCTACCTCTCGGGATGAGCAGTTCTTC.

This clone was found a few times. The chain uses TRBV5-6 and TRBJ1-2; D possibly corresponds to TRBD1 (5 bases). V was trimmed by 4 bases and J by 4 bases, leaving 14 bases between them. CDR1 SGHDT and CDR2 YYEEEE come from the germline V gene. The CDR3 spans 14 residues. This chain's CDR3 is CASSLRGLSYGYTF. CDR3 sequence (DNA): TGTGCCAGCAGCCTTAGGGGTTTGTCCTATGGCTACACCTTC.